A selection of T cell receptor beta chains follows, all from one sample in a study of blood T cell repertoires in COVID-19. The protocol was immunoSEQ multiplex PCR, while the TCRdb copy is restricted to in-frame clones and leaves out a portion. The sample carries 65,000 to 80,000 clones, 90% to 95% recorded once. The sample was peripheral blood. These receptors all stem from a human donor in a cohort sampled during active COVID-19. Both conserved end residues are part of each CDR3. D genes are given only for firm matches. Part of the rows lack a size; the others show once, few, many or a class for expanded clones.

>NA|once|TRBJ2-3|TRBV30
TGTGCCTGGAGTTTGAGGGATAGGGATACGCAGTATTTT
CAWSLRDRDTQYF
>NA|few|TRBJ1-6|TRBV9
TGTGCCAGCAGCCCAGGGGTGGATGGTAATTCACCCCTCCACTTT
CASSPGVDGNSPLHF
>TRBD1|NA|TRBJ2-1|TRBV2
TGTGCCAGATACAGGGGCAATGAGCAGTTCTTC
CARYRGNEQFF
>NA|NA|TRBJ2-1|TRBV5-1
TGCGCCAGCAGCCCGGGTCGGGTCCCCTCCTACAATGAGCAGTTCTTC
CASSPGRVPSYNEQFF
>TRBD2|NA|TRBJ2-2|TRBV9
TGTGCCAGCAGCGCCGGGACTAGCGGGTTCACCGGGGAGCTGTTTTTT
CASSAGTSGFTGELFF
>NA|few|TRBJ1-5|TRBV7-3
TGTGCCAGCAGTTCGGCCAGGGGACAGCCCCAGCATTTT
CASSSARGQPQHF
>TRBD2|NA|TRBJ2-1|TRBV27
TGTGCCAGCAGTCGACTAGCGGCTTCCAATGAGCAGTTCTTC
CASSRLAASNEQFF
>TRBD1|few|TRBJ2-2|TRBV6-6
TGTGCCAGCAGGCAAGACCCGGGACAGATCACCGGGGAGCTGTTTTTT
CASRQDPGQITGELFF
>NA|NA|TRBJ2-3|TRBV4-3
TGCGCCAGCAGCCCCCAAGGAGGGGGGGCCACAGATACGCAGTATTTT
CASSPQGGGATDTQYF
>NA|once|TRBJ2-5|TRBV2
TGTGCCAGCGGGAGCGGATACCAAGAGACCCAGTACTTC
CASGSGYQETQYF
>NA|NA|TRBJ2-3|TRBV3-1/TRBV3-2
TGTGCCAGCAGCCAAGCCGAAGGGGTCACGGATACGCAGTATTTT
CASSQAEGVTDTQYF
>TRBD1|NA|TRBJ2-3|TRBV2
TGTGCCAGCAGTGATGGACAGGGAGCCACAGATACGCAGTATTTT
CASSDGQGATDTQYF
>NA|NA|TRBJ2-7|TRBV10-1
TGCGCCAGCAGTGAGTCTCCCCTCTACGAGCAGTACTTC
CASSESPLYEQYF
>TRBD1|NA|TRBJ2-2|TRBV2
TGTGCCAGCAGTGAACCGGGACAGTCTTTGAACACCGGGGAGCTGTTTTTT
CASSEPGQSLNTGELFF
>TRBD1|NA|TRBJ1-4|TRBV25-1
TGTGCCAGCAGTGAATGGGACAGGGAGGCGGAAAAACTGTTTTTT
CASSEWDREAEKLFF
>TRBD1|NA|TRBJ1-1|TRBV15
TGTGCCACCGGGAAGGACAGGGGGCTAGGCACTGAAGCTTTCTTT
CATGKDRGLGTEAFF
>TRBD2|once|TRBJ2-5|TRBV18
TGTGCCAGCTCACGGCTAGCGGGGAGAGAGACCCAGTACTTC
CASSRLAGRETQYF
>NA|NA|TRBJ2-5|TRBV24-1
TGTGCCACCAGTGAATCAAGGGAGGTGGAGACCCAGTACTTC
CATSESREVETQYF
>TRBD2|NA|TRBJ2-5|TRBV5-8
TGTGCCAGTAACCGGGGGGGCGAGACCCAGTACTTC
CASNRGGETQYF
>TRBD1|NA|TRBJ1-4|TRBV19
TGTGCCAGTAGTCTCCGGGACAGGGAATATGAAAAACTGTTTTTT
CASSLRDREYEKLFF
>TRBD2|NA|TRBJ2-1|TRBV7-6
TGTGCCAGCAGCTCCGGGACTAGCGGGGGGTACAATGAGCAGTTCTTC
CASSSGTSGGYNEQFF
>NA|once|TRBJ1-2|TRBV19
TGTGCCAGTAGTATCGACCAGGGGAACTATGGCTACACCTTC
CASSIDQGNYGYTF
>NA|NA|TRBJ2-3|TRBV7-2
TGTGCCAGCAACAAAATGCGGGGTTATGGCACAGATACGCAGTATTTT
CASNKMRGYGTDTQYF
>TRBD1|NA|TRBJ1-1|TRBV18
TGTGCCAGCTCACCACCCACAGGGGCTGACACTGAAGCTTTCTTT
CASSPPTGADTEAFF
>NA|once|TRBJ2-2|TRBV19
TGTGCCAGTAGTATATCAGGGGGAGGCACCGGGGAGCTGTTTTTT
CASSISGGGTGELFF
>NA|NA|TRBJ1-1|TRBV11-1
TGTGCCAGCAGCTCCCGGGCGGGCGCGACTGAAGCTTTCTTT
CASSSRAGATEAFF
>NA|once|TRBJ1-2|TRBV6-2/TRBV6-3
TGTGCCAGCAGTTACATCCCGACAGGTACCCTTGATGGCTACACCTTC
CASSYIPTGTLDGYTF
>TRBD1|NA|TRBJ2-5|TRBV11-2
TGTGCCAGCAGGCGGACAGGACGGGAGACCCAGTACTTC
CASRRTGRETQYF
>NA|NA|TRBJ2-3|TRBV21-1
TGTGCCAGCAGCAGACTTCTGGACAGGGGAGCAGTAGATACGCAGTATTTT
CASSRLLDRGAVDTQYF
>TRBD1|few|TRBJ2-7|TRBV13
TGTGCCAGCAGCAGTACAGACAGGGGGCAATCCTACGAGCAGTACTTC
CASSSTDRGQSYEQYF
>NA|few|TRBJ1-1|TRBV7-9
TGTGCCAGCAGCTTTAATAGGAACACTGAAGCTTTCTTT
CASSFNRNTEAFF
>NA|NA|TRBJ1-1|TRBV4-2
TGTGCCAGCAGCCAAGATCTGAGTCATACGGGGGGGAACACTGAAGCTTTCTTT
CASSQDLSHTGGNTEAFF
>NA|NA|TRBJ1-2|TRBV10-3
TGTGCCATCAGTGAGTCAACACAGACAGTTAGCTACACCTTC
CAISESTQTVSYTF
>TRBD2|NA|TRBJ2-1|TRBV7-2
TGTGCCAGCAGCTTGAGGACTAGCGGCCTGTCAGGTGAGCAGTTCTTC
CASSLRTSGLSGEQFF
>TRBD1|once|TRBJ1-1|TRBV5-4
TGTGCCAGCAGCCTTCAACAGGGGCACACTGAAGCTTTCTTT
CASSLQQGHTEAFF
>NA|NA|TRBJ1-3|TRBV7-3
TGTGCCAGCAGCCCCGGCGGGGTGGACACCATATATTTT
CASSPGGVDTIYF
>TRBD1|NA|TRBJ1-5|TRBV5-1
TGCGCCAGCAGCTCCCAGGGGGGCGGTAATCAGCCCCAGCATTTT
CASSSQGGGNQPQHF
>NA|once|TRBJ2-7|TRBV4-1
TGCGCCAGCAGCTCCCCGGGAAAAAGCTCCTACGAGCAGTACTTC
CASSSPGKSSYEQYF